This T cell receptor (beta chain) was profiled in a study of cytotoxic CD8 clonotypes in ibrutinib-treated CLL. From germline, CDR1 is LNHDA and CDR2 SQIVND (reference sequence). CDR3 length: 11 amino acids. V was cut by 10 bases and J by 4 bases, with 8 bases left in between. The data were produced by immunoSEQ multiplex PCR, yet TCRdb's version contains in-frame clones alone and is incomplete. The top ten hold approximately 13% of the sample, which has 35,000 to 50,000 clones, 60% to 80% seen once. The sample consisted of PBMCs, taken after 12 months of ibrutinib treatment. The TCR comes from a human donor with chronic lymphocytic leukemia. This chain joins TRBV19 and TRBJ1-3; no firm D call. The CDR3 sequence: CAISLGNTIYF. DNA for the CDR3: TGTGCCATTTCGTTGGGAAACACCATATATTTT.